This T cell receptor (beta chain) was sequenced in a study of identical twins. Each CDR3 protein gets one entry after TCRdb re-called the 5' RACE reads with MiXCR. This table holds around 550,000 distinct CDR3 sequences, approximately 14% found once. This clonotype has only a few counts. Germline assignment: CDR1 DFQATT and CDR2 SNEGSKA (reference sequence). The CDR3 contains 11 residues. V was cut by 8 bases and J by 2 bases, with 9 bases left in between. This sample was also put to use in a study of yellow fever vaccine responses in identical twins.

Specimen: CD4+ T cells sorted from blood. The chain is built from TRBV20-1 and TRBJ1-2, with D unclear. The sequence derives from a woman between 18 and 29 years old in good health. DNA for the CDR3: TGCAGTATCCCGGGCAACTATGGCTACACCTTC. Amino acids: CSIPGNYGYTF.